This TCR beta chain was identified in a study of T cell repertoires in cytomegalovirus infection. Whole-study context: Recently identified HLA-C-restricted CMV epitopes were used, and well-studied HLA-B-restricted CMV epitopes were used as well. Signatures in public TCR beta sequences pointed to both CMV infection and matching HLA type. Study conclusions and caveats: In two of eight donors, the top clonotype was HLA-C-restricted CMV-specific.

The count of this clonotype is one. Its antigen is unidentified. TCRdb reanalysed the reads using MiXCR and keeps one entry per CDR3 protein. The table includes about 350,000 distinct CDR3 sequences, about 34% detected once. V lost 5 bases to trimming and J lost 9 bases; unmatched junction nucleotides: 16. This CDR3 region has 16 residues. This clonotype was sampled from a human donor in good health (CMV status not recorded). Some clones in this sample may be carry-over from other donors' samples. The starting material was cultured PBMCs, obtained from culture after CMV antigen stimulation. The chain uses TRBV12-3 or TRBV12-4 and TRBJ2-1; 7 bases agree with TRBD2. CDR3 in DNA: TGTGCCAGCAGTAGGGGACTAACGGGAGGAGTGTCTGAGCAGTTCTTC. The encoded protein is CASSRGLTGGVSEQFF.